This T cell receptor beta chain was recovered during a study of T cell responses to AZD1222 COVID-19 vaccine. Sequencing used immunoSEQ multiplex PCR; TCRdb keeps in-frame clones, though not all of them. The table includes tens of thousands of clones, over 75% detected once. Germline values: CDR1 SGHNT, CDR2 YYREEE (reference sequence). This CDR3 contains 14 residues. Trimming cost V 4 bases and J 2 bases, with 12 bases left between them. This specimen consisted of peripheral blood, obtained on day 0 of AZD1222 vaccination. The rearrangement links TRBV5-4 to TRBJ2-5; no clear D. The TCR comes from an adult in good health. The CDR3 loop is CASSPRNEQETQYF. CDR3 nucleotides: TGTGCCAGCAGCCCTCGAAACGAACAAGAGACCCAGTACTTC.